The T cell receptor (beta chain) described here comes from a study of T-cell memory formation after mild COVID-19. Study details: TCR clusters showed largely donor specificity.

Study-wide findings and caveats: The study detected some responding clones in pre-infection memory, suggesting cross-reactive memory joined.

This CDR3 has 15 residues. Germline CDR1 reads MNHEY; CDR2 reads SMNVEV (reference sequence). The V gene lost 8 bases and the J gene lost 0 bases, with 14 bases spanning the gap. The 5'RACE method, run with constant-segment primers, produced TCR alpha and TCR beta cDNA libraries (carrying sample barcodes and UMIs). One entry per CDR3 protein results from TCRdb running MiXCR on the 5' RACE reads. The sample lists 550,000 to 700,000 distinct CDR3 sequences, under 20% occurring once. Note on this clonotype: Antigen specificity is unknown.

This TCR came from an adult woman who had mild COVID-19 (a few samples of this study predate the infection). Cell type and time point are not known. Sequencing was carried out using PBMCs or a T cell subset sorted from them (not recorded which). V gene TRBV27 combines with J gene TRBJ1-5; D not certain. The CDR3 region has the DNA TGTGCCAGCCGTCGGGCATACGCTAGCAATCAGCCCCAGCATTTT. Its translation is CASRRAYASNQPQHF.